The 17 T cell receptor beta chains given below trace back to one sample, sequenced in a study of Ad26.COV2.S vaccination and SARS-CoV-2 variants. Assay used: immunoSEQ multiplex PCR; TCRdb lists only in-frame clones, some missing. The profile shows 400,000 or so clones, approximately 90% of them singletons. As for treatment: approximately 18 received Ad26.COV2.S at low or high dose, single or two shots; roughly five received placebo; per-sample allocation not given. Samples analyzed were those drawn on day 63 after the first vaccine or placebo injection. Material: peripheral blood, obtained in a trial of Ad26.COV2.S vaccine versus placebo. Receptors originate from a person aged 18-60 years who received the Ad26.COV2.S COVID-19 vaccine or a placebo.

The rearrangement uses TRBV5-1 and TRBJ1-1; D is possibly TRBD1 (6 bases). CDR3 length equals 15 residues. The V gene's germline CDR1 is SGHRS and CDR2 YFSETQ. Trimming shortened V by 4 bases and J by 4 bases, and 17 bases separated the two germline ends. The CDR3 sequence: CASSDDRLLATEAFF. The CDR3 bases are TGCGCCAGCAGCGATGACAGGTTGTTGGCCACTGAAGCTTTCTTT.

J is TRBJ2-3 and V is TRBV2; TRBD2 matches 8 bases. CDR1 and CDR2 (germline): SNHLY, FYNNEI. The CDR3 runs to 14 residues. V shed 11 bases and J 2 bases; nucleotides not matched to a gene: 9. The CDR3 DNA is TGTGCCCTAACGGGGGGGCAGCACACAGATACGCAGTATTTT. Amino acids: CALTGGQHTDTQYF.

The chain carries TRBV5-6 and TRBJ1-2; D might be TRBD1 (6 bases). Germline values: CDR1 SGHDT, CDR2 YYEEEE. The CDR3 extends over 12 amino acids. V lost 3 bases and J lost 6, with 9 bases in between. The CDR3 DNA sequence: TGTGCCAGCAGCTCTGGGGGCAATGGCTACACCTTC. This gives the protein CASSSGGNGYTF.

This chain uses TRBV11-3 with TRBJ2-5; the D gene is possibly TRBD1 (6 bases). Germline V CDR1 and CDR2: SGHNT, YENEEA. The CDR3 is 13 residues long. V was trimmed by 1 base and J by 4 bases, leaving 7 bases between them. This CDR3 reads CASSLGGGETQYF. The CDR3 DNA reads as TGTGCCAGCAGCTTAGGAGGGGGAGAGACCCAGTACTTC.

CDR3 region: CASSKQGSGNTIYF. CDR3 DNA sequence: TGTGCCAGCAGCAAACAGGGGTCTGGAAACACCATATATTTT. V gene TRBV3-1 (or the pseudogene TRBV3-2) combines with J gene TRBJ1-3; 7 bases map to TRBD1. Trimming removed 5 bases from V and 1 base from J; junction bases left unmatched: 2. The germline V gene has CDR1 LGHDT and CDR2 YNNKEL (reference sequence). The CDR3 loop spans 14 amino acids.

The V call is TRBV7-2, the J call TRBJ2-7, with unresolved D. CDR3 length: 13 amino acids. The germline V gene encodes CDR1 SGHTA and CDR2 FQGNSA. With 5 bases removed from V and 2 bases from J, the gap between germline ends came to 10 bases. The CDR3 here is CASSQDGPYEQYF. CDR3 bases: TGTGCCAGCAGCCAAGACGGCCCCTACGAGCAGTACTTC.

J is TRBJ2-1 and V is TRBV7-2, with D possibly being TRBD2 (6 bases). The germline V gene has CDR1 SGHTA and CDR2 FQGNSA. The CDR3 is made up of 15 amino acids. V shed 0 bases and J shed 6 bases, with 12 bases lying between them. CDR3 sequence reads: CASSLAGGTFNEQFF. The CDR3 bases are TGTGCCAGCAGCTTAGCGGGGGGTACGTTCAATGAGCAGTTCTTC.

The chain employs TRBV5-4 and TRBJ2-5; 9 nucleotides agree with TRBD2. V trimming: 3 bases; J trimming: 3 bases; junction bases outside the gene matches: 9. The germline gives CDR1 SGHNT, CDR2 YYREEE (reference sequence). The CDR3 consists of 16 residues. As DNA, the CDR3 is TGTGCCAGCAGCTCTGCTACTAGCGGGTTTAAAGAGACCCAGTACTTC. Encoded protein: CASSSATSGFKETQYF.

Note on this clone: A read error may produce the germline difference seen at one junction end. The CDR3 reads CASSPPLTGVDF. CDR3 DNA sequence: TGTGCCAGCAGCCCTCCCTTGACAGGGGTCGACTTC. The chain employs TRBV14 and TRBJ2-4; 8 nucleotides line up with TRBD1. There are 12 residues in the CDR3. CDR1 and CDR2 from the germline V gene are SGHDN and FVKESK.

CDR3: CASSDFTGPKSEAFF. In DNA, the CDR3 is TGCGCCAGCAGCGACTTCACGGGCCCAAAATCTGAAGCTTTCTTT. This chain uses TRBV10-1 with TRBJ1-1; D gene unclear. Germline CDR1 is WNHNN and CDR2 is SYGVQD (reference sequence). The CDR3 is made up of 15 amino acids. Trimming removed 6 bases at V and 6 bases at J, with 20 bases between.

The chain has TRBV7-9 and TRBJ1-2, with D possibly TRBD1 on 6 matching bases. Trimming took 0 bases from V and 6 from J, leaving 8 bases between them. The CDR3 consists of 13 residues. CDR1 and CDR2 (germline): SEHNR, FQNEAQ (reference sequence). DNA for the CDR3: TGTGCCAGCAGCTTAGCGGCAGGGGATGGCTACACCTTC. Its translation: CASSLAAGDGYTF.

The V gene is TRBV13, the J gene TRBJ2-3, with D tentatively TRBD1 (6 bases). The germline V gene has CDR1 PRHDT and CDR2 FYEKMQ (reference sequence). V was clipped by 5 bases and J by 3 bases, with 12 bases between them. The CDR3 consists of 14 residues. CDR3 nucleotide sequence: TGTGCCAGCAGCCGGGACATCAAAACAGATACGCAGTATTTT. Protein: CASSRDIKTDTQYF.

The V and J genes are TRBV19 and TRBJ2-5; D might be TRBD2 (5 bases). Germline V gene lookup returns CDR1 LNHDA and CDR2 SQIVND (reference sequence). The CDR3 extends over 13 amino acids. V dropped 3 bases and J dropped 2 bases, with 7 bases sitting between them. The CDR3 sequence is CASSIGVQETQYF. The CDR3 DNA reads as TGTGCCAGTAGTATCGGGGTTCAAGAGACCCAGTACTTC.

This clone was picked up one time. The CDR3 region has the DNA TGTGCCAGCAGTTTAACAGGGGTAAACTATGGCTACACCTTC. It translates to CASSLTGVNYGYTF. The chain links TRBV27 to TRBJ1-2; 7 positions agree with TRBD1. CDR3 length equals 14 residues. Per the germline V gene, CDR1 is MNHEY and CDR2 is SMNVEV (reference sequence). After removal of 2 bases from V and 2 bases from J, the junction contained 2 bases not matched to a gene.

The V call is TRBV20-1, the J call TRBJ1-1; tentative D call: TRBD1 (6 bases). The CDR3 covers 11 residues. Germline CDR1 and CDR2: DFQATT and SNEGSKA (reference sequence). Here the CDR3 DNA reads TGCAGCGGAAACAGGGCCACTGAAGCTTTCTTT. Its translation: CSGNRATEAFF.

The rearrangement uses TRBV6-5 and TRBJ1-2; D remains ambiguous. The CDR3 loop spans 13 amino acids. V was clipped by 2 bases and J by 8 bases, with 12 bases between them. CDR1 MNHEY and CDR2 SVGAGI come from the germline V gene. The CDR3 protein is CASSYDGVGGYTF. The CDR3 DNA reads as TGTGCCAGCAGTTACGATGGGGTCGGAGGCTACACCTTC.

V and J are TRBV5-1 and TRBJ2-4, with a possible D match to TRBD1 (6 bases). Per germline, CDR1 SGHRS and CDR2 YFSETQ. The CDR3 covers 15 residues. The germline V and J ends were trimmed by 2 bases and 1 base, with 10 bases remaining between them. DNA for the CDR3: TGCGCCAGCAGCTTTTCCCAGGGGGCCAAAAACATTCAGTACTTC. It encodes CASSFSQGAKNIQYF.